The source of this T cell receptor beta chain is a study of T-cell memory formation after mild COVID-19. Study results and limitations: Among clones peaking at day 37 in the second wave, SARS-CoV-2 specificity remained unconfirmed. Mostly located in CM and EM were contracting CD4+ clones, with contracting CD8+ clones located in EMRA.

cDNA libraries for TCR alpha and TCR beta, carrying sample barcodes and UMIs, came from 5'RACE with constant-segment primers. Each CDR3 protein gets one entry after TCRdb re-called the 5' RACE reads with MiXCR. The sample has 400,000 or so distinct CDR3 sequences, approximately 21% seen once. In germline, CDR1 is MGHRA, CDR2 YSYEKL. CDR3 length equals 18 residues. V was shortened by 4 bases and J by 1 base, with 20 bases between the two germline ends. In the case of this clonotype: Its antigen is undetermined.

The sequencing input was PBMCs or a T cell subset sorted from them (not recorded which). The chain carries TRBV4-1 and TRBJ2-1, with D perhaps being TRBD1 or TRBD2 (5 bases each). This receptor was identified in an adult woman who had mild COVID-19 (a few samples of this study predate the infection). Cell type and time point are not known. The CDR3 coding sequence is TGCGCCAGCAGCCCATCGATGGGACCCCCTTTATCCTACAATGAGCAGTTCTTC. Protein: CASSPSMGPPLSYNEQFF.